The 5 T cell receptor beta chains in this list originate from one sample, sequenced in a study of blood T cell repertoires in COVID-19. Some clones are missing from TCRdb's copy, which holds only in-frame ones; the method was immunoSEQ multiplex PCR. The sample carries over 70,000 clones, roughly four fifths recorded once. Sequenced: peripheral blood. Source of these receptors: an older woman with acute or convalescent COVID-19.

The J gene is TRBJ1-2, the V gene TRBV7-9, with TRBD1 identical over 11 bases. Germline CDR1 and CDR2: SEHNR and FQNEAQ (reference sequence). The trim removed 1 base at V and 3 bases at J, leaving 4 bases unmatched. CDR3 size: 16 residues. The CDR3 DNA reads TGTGCCAGCAGCTTAGTTCGGGGACAGGGGGACTATGGCTACACCTTC. Its protein is CASSLVRGQGDYGYTF. Variable domain in full (rest from reference TRBV7-9 and TRBJ1-2): DTGVSQNPRHKITKRGQNVTFRCDPISEHNRLYWYRQTLGQGPEFLTYFQNEAQLEKSRLLSDRFSAERPKGSFSTLEIQRTEQGDSAMYLCASSLVRGQGDYGYTFGSGTRLTVV.

This rearrangement joins TRBV9 to TRBJ2-7, with D possibly TRBD2 on 5 matching bases. The V end lost 4 bases, the J end lost 5 bases, and 19 bases lay between the germline ends. CDR3 size: 15 residues. CDR1 is SGDLS and CDR2 is YYNGEE in the germline V gene. DNA of the CDR3: TGTGCCAGCAGCTCAGGACTGAGGAATGTGAACGAGCAGTACTTC. This encodes CASSSGLRNVNEQYF.

The gene calls are TRBV7-8 and TRBJ1-2; D gene uncertain. Between the trimmed V and J ends, which lost 0 bases and 3 bases, there was a span of 11 bases. The CDR3 runs 15 residues. Germline lookup yields CDR1 SGHVS and CDR2 FQNEAQ. The CDR3 loop reads CASSLAGGFDYGYTF. CDR3 coding DNA: TGTGCCAGCAGCTTAGCGGGAGGCTTCGACTATGGCTACACCTTC.

V is TRBV5-1 and J is TRBJ2-5, with TRBD1 matching over 10 bases. This CDR3 is 14 amino acids long. V dropped 5 bases and J dropped 3; count of bases not matched to a gene: 4. The germline CDR1 and CDR2 sequences are SGHRS and YFSETQ. DNA for the CDR3: TGCGCCAGCAGTTCCGGGACAGGGGAAGAGACCCAGTACTTC. Its protein product is CASSSGTGEETQYF.

The chain is built from TRBV27 and TRBJ1-4; D is perhaps TRBD1 (5 bases). The V and J ends lost 4 bases and 11 bases respectively, with 14 bases between them. The CDR3 extends over 13 amino acids. The germline V gene encodes CDR1 MNHEY and CDR2 SMNVEV (reference sequence). CDR3 in DNA: TGTGCCAGCAGTTCCCAGGGAAATAACAAACTGTTTTTT. This codes for CASSSQGNNKLFF.